The present entry profiles one TCR beta chain with its context. This clonotype appeared many times. This receptor's antigen is unknown. There are no base qualities to consult, and no much larger clone falls within one base. Reads for this sample came from an Illumina HiSeq 2500. Quantitative 5'-RACE with molecular barcodes was used to prepare TCR beta libraries. In the authors' own workflow: To identify disease-linked TCR variants, a new computational method was used, one built on a probabilistic model of VDJ rearrangement. TCRdb took the public reads, trimmed them with fastp at Q25, ran MiXCR for clone calling and kept in-frame beta chains. Under each unique CDR3 protein, matching rows form one entry showing the most common genes and DNA. These V and J calls are TCRdb output, not the study's own analysis. A total of approximately 210,000 distinct CDR3 sequences appear in this sample, around 13% of them only once. 16% of the sample is held by the ten biggest clonotypes.

The data are from a study of CD8 T cells in ankylosing spondylitis (dated by TCRdb to 2016 to 2017). Notes on the research overall: To find TCR variants linked to disease, the study profiled T cell receptor beta repertoires in ankylosing spondylitis patients and healthy donors. The full study cohort comprised around 25 ankylosing spondylitis patients and 85 to 120 healthy donors. Samples of peripheral blood were taken, and for ankylosing spondylitis patients, synovial fluid was collected as well.

Results the study describes overall, beyond this receptor: Some motif variants were previously reported in synovial fluid and blood of reactive arthritis patients, suggesting common disease-initiation mechanisms. Blood from ankylosing spondylitis patients appeared to be characterized by a TCR beta motif made up of seven or eight highly homologous amino acid variants. In peripheral blood, the disease-linked clones were found at relatively low frequencies and had a CD8+ phenotype. Significant enrichment of the disease-linked clones was reported in matched synovial fluid samples from ankylosing spondylitis patients.

From the cysteine up to the phenylalanine, the CDR3 has a length of 13 residues. Kept here is only the CDR3 DNA, which spans 39 bases and is read in frame from base 1. CDR1 and CDR2, per the germline V gene, are SQVTM and ANQGSEA. Compared with germline, V lacks 3 bases and J lacks 0 bases; bases without a gene match: 2. The TCR sequence derives from a male donor with ankylosing spondylitis or in good health (not recorded which). The sequence is built from TRBV29-1 and TRBJ2-7; a stretch of 7 junction bases matches TRBD2. The sequenced sample was blood, either unsorted or a sorted T cell fraction (not recorded which). The DNA reads TGCAGCGTTGAGAGGGAGGGCTCCTACGAGCAGTACTTC. Its protein product is CSVEREGSYEQYF.